One sample yielded the 14 T cell receptor beta chains listed below, sequenced in a study of blood T cell repertoires in COVID-19. Assay: immunoSEQ multiplex PCR; the TCRdb copy retains only in-frame clones and omits some. This table holds 150,000 to 200,000 clones, more than 85% found once. The specimen sequenced was peripheral blood. All receptors derive from an elderly woman in a cohort sampled during active or convalescent COVID-19.

CDR3 coding DNA: TGTGCCAGCAGTTACTCTAACAGGCCTTCTGGAAACACCATATATTTT. The encoded protein is CASSYSNRPSGNTIYF. This chain connects TRBV6-5 to TRBJ1-3; D perhaps matches TRBD1 (5 bases). The CDR3 is 16 residues long. Germline values: CDR1 MNHEY, CDR2 SVGAGI. The germline V and J ends were trimmed by 0 bases and 1 base, with 10 bases remaining between them.

This sequence joins TRBV6-2 or TRBV6-3 and TRBJ1-5; 7 positions agree with TRBD1. V lost 6 bases, J lost 4 bases, and 15 bases stayed unmatched. This CDR3 is 17 amino acids long. CDR1 is MNHEY and CDR2 is SVGEGT in the germline V gene. CDR3 in amino acids: CASSPGQRRVGNQPQHF. Here the CDR3 DNA reads TGTGCCAGCAGCCCGGGACAGCGACGCGTCGGAAATCAGCCCCAGCATTTT.

This chain connects TRBV2 to TRBJ1-6; 8 nucleotides match TRBD1. The V gene end was trimmed by 2 bases and the J gene end by 8 bases; junction bases not matched to a gene: 5. CDR1 and CDR2 (germline): SNHLY, FYNNEI. This CDR3 is 15 amino acids long. Here the CDR3 reads CASSERQGYYSPLHF. The CDR3 region has the DNA TGTGCCAGCAGTGAAAGACAGGGGTATTATTCACCCCTCCACTTT. The full variable domain, its missing parts supplied by reference TRBV2 and TRBJ1-6, is EPEVTQTPSHQVTQMGQEVILRCVPISNHLYFYWYRQILGQKVEFLVSFYNNEISEKSEIFDDQFSVERPDGSNFTLKIRSTKLEDSAMYFCASSERQGYYSPLHFGNGTRLTVT.

V and J are TRBV6-6 and TRBJ2-3, with 7 bases lining up with TRBD2. The V and J ends lost 6 bases and 4 bases, in that order; junction bases with no gene match: 7. Germline assignment: CDR1 MNHNY and CDR2 SVGAGI (reference sequence). This CDR3 spans 14 amino acids. CDR3 coding DNA: TGTGCCAGCAGAAACCGGGGGGTCCCAGATACGCAGTATTTT. It translates to CASRNRGVPDTQYF.

This clone has just a few counts. The rearrangement links TRBV28 to TRBJ2-1; 7 nucleotides line up with TRBD1. The germline V gene encodes CDR1 MDHEN and CDR2 SYDVKM. V shed 7 bases, J shed 4 bases, and the junction held 7 bases outside the gene matches. This CDR3 comprises 14 residues. The CDR3 bases are TGTGCCAGCATCCAAGGGACAGCGTACAATGAGCAGTTCTTC. Its translation: CASIQGTAYNEQFF.

The J gene is TRBJ2-2, the V gene TRBV9; TRBD2 matches at 9 bases. In germline, CDR1 is SGDLS, CDR2 YYNGEE. Germline trimming cut 0 bases from V and 7 bases from J; bases unmatched to any gene: 7. The CDR3 sequence is 16 residues long. The CDR3 sequence: CASSVGGRAPIGELFF. The CDR3 DNA is TGTGCCAGCAGCGTAGGCGGGAGGGCCCCTATCGGGGAGCTGTTTTTT.

The chain carries TRBV3-1 (or the pseudogene TRBV3-2) and TRBJ2-1; 15 bases map to TRBD2. The CDR3 totals 19 residues. V lost 0 bases and J lost 10; bases outside the gene matches: 13. Germline-derived CDR1 and CDR2 are LGHDT and YNNKEL (reference sequence). The CDR3 protein is CASSQEGLWTSGREREQFF. The DNA of the CDR3 is TGTGCCAGCAGCCAAGAGGGGCTCTGGACTAGCGGGAGGGAGCGCGAGCAGTTCTTC.

The rearrangement uses TRBV10-3 and TRBJ2-7; TRBD2 matches 7 bases. This CDR3 contains 15 residues. After removal of 4 bases from V and 0 bases from J, the junction contained 6 bases not matched to a gene. In germline, CDR1 is ENHRY, CDR2 SYGVKD. The CDR3 loop is CAISAGGGSSYEQYV. The CDR3 coding sequence is TGTGCCATCAGTGCGGGAGGCGGGAGCTCCTACGAGCAGTACGTC.

The count of this clone is one. The V call is TRBV7-2, the J call TRBJ1-2; tentative D call: TRBD1 (6 bases). CDR1 and CDR2 from the germline V gene are SGHTA and FQGNSA. The CDR3 loop spans 13 amino acids. Trimming stripped 0 bases from V and 5 bases from J, with 7 bases between. The CDR3: CASSLAGTYGYTF. The CDR3 nucleotides read TGTGCCAGCAGCTTAGCAGGGACATATGGCTACACCTTC.

This clone appeared once. V gene TRBV4-3 combines with J gene TRBJ1-5, with D possibly being TRBD1 (6 bases). There are 15 residues in the CDR3. V was clipped by 0 bases and J by 9 bases, with 15 bases between them. Germline CDR1 reads LGHNA; CDR2 reads YSLEER. The CDR3 nucleotides read TGCGCCAGCAGCCAAGATGTGGGTGGGGGCCGGCCCCAGCATTTT. Translation: CASSQDVGGGRPQHF.

V is TRBV9 and J is TRBJ2-6; perhaps TRBD2 as D (5 bases). The germline V gene encodes CDR1 SGDLS and CDR2 YYNGEE. The CDR3 loop spans 17 amino acids. Between the trimmed V and J ends, which lost 6 bases and 0 bases, there was a span of 16 bases. The CDR3 DNA sequence: TGTGCCAGCACTCCTGCTAGCTCTCTCTCTGGGGCCAACGTCCTGACTTTC. It translates to CASTPASSLSGANVLTF.

V usage is TRBV20-1 and J usage is TRBJ2-1, with a weak D call TRBD1 (5 bases). The CDR3 runs to 11 residues. Per germline, CDR1 DFQATT and CDR2 SNEGSKA (reference sequence). V was trimmed by 3 bases and J by 7 bases, leaving 7 bases between them. CDR3 protein: CSARNRNEQFF. The DNA for the CDR3 is TGCAGTGCTAGGAACAGGAATGAGCAGTTCTTC.

The chain employs TRBV4-2 and TRBJ2-1, with TRBD2 as a possible D gene (6 bases). The CDR3 is made up of 16 amino acids. Between the trimmed V and J ends, which lost 3 bases and 0 bases, there was a span of 12 bases. Germline lookup yields CDR1 LGHNA and CDR2 YNFKEQ. The CDR3 sequence is CASSQVEGFSYNEQFF. CDR3 bases: TGTGCCAGCAGCCAGGTGGAGGGGTTCTCCTACAATGAGCAGTTCTTC.

The genes are TRBV9 and TRBJ2-3, with 16 nucleotides matching TRBD2. Trimming cost V 4 bases and J 3 bases; bases outside gene matches: 8. The CDR3 is 18 amino acids. CDR1 is SGDLS and CDR2 is YYNGEE in the germline V gene. CDR3 residues: CASSRGPGLAGGTDTQYF. The DNA of the CDR3 is TGTGCCAGCAGCCGAGGACCGGGACTAGCGGGAGGGACAGATACGCAGTATTTT.